This passage covers 8 T cell receptor beta chains from one sample sequenced in a study of blood T cell repertoires in COVID-19. Libraries were prepared by immunoSEQ multiplex PCR; TCRdb keeps only in-frame clonotypes and omits some of them. This sample carries roughly 320,000 clones, about nine tenths of them seen once, and the ten largest clones take about 4%. Sequenced: PBMCs or T cells enriched from blood (not recorded which). The origin of the receptors is a man aged 25 to 40 who had recovered from COVID-19.

This sequence joins TRBV3-1 (or the pseudogene TRBV3-2) and TRBJ2-7; D perhaps matches TRBD1 (5 bases). Between the trimmed V and J ends, which lost 1 base and 4 bases, there was a span of 5 bases. The CDR3 extends over 12 amino acids. Germline lookup yields CDR1 LGHDT and CDR2 YNNKEL (reference sequence). The DNA for the CDR3 is TGTGCCAGCAGCCAAGCAGGGTACGAGCAGTACTTC. It yields the protein CASSQAGYEQYF.

The J gene is TRBJ2-2, the V gene TRBV5-6; 9 bases agree with TRBD1. The germline V gene has CDR1 SGHDT and CDR2 YYEEEE. V trimming: 0 bases; J trimming: 4 bases; junction bases outside the gene matches: 7. CDR3 size: 17 residues. The DNA for the CDR3 is TGTGCCAGCAGCTTGGCCGCCGGACAGGGGTTCACCGGGGAGCTGTTTTTT. This sequence encodes CASSLAAGQGFTGELFF. Filled out from reference TRBV5-6 and TRBJ2-2, the complete variable domain reads DAGVTQSPTHLIKTRGQQVTLRCSPKSGHDTVSWYQQALGQGPQFIFQYYEEEERQRGNFPDRFSGHQFPNYSSELNVNALLLGDSALYLCASSLAAGQGFTGELFFGEGSRLTVL.

The V gene is TRBV19, the J gene TRBJ2-3, with D perhaps matching TRBD2 (7 bases). The CDR3 runs to 13 residues. The germline gives CDR1 LNHDA, CDR2 SQIVND (reference sequence). Trimming removed 8 bases from V and 5 bases from J, with 14 bases in between. In DNA form, the CDR3 reads TGTGCCAGTGCCGGGGGGCATGGAGATACGCAGTATTTT. This codes for CASAGGHGDTQYF.

The chain joins TRBV19 to TRBJ1-2; D unclear. Germline-derived CDR1 and CDR2 are LNHDA and SQIVND (reference sequence). The V end lost 4 bases, the J end lost 3 bases, and 15 bases lay between the germline ends. The CDR3 is 15 amino acids. CDR3 region: CASSTLTGRDYGYTF. The CDR3 DNA is TGTGCCAGTAGTACCCTCACCGGGCGGGACTATGGCTACACCTTC. Full variable domain (rest looked up from reference TRBV19 and TRBJ1-2): DGGITQSPKYLFRKEGQNVTLSCEQNLNHDAMYWYRQDPGQGLRLIYYSQIVNDFQKGDIAEGYSVSREKKESFPLTVTSAQKNPTAFYLCASSTLTGRDYGYTFGSGTRLTVV.

The CDR3 bases are TGTGCCATCAGTGAGTCGTGGCCTAGCGGGAGTTCCTACAATGAGCAGTTCTTC. Protein product: CAISESWPSGSSYNEQFF. The rearrangement uses TRBV10-3 and TRBJ2-1, with TRBD2 matching over 10 bases. From germline, CDR1 is ENHRY and CDR2 SYGVKD. The V and J ends lost 0 bases and 1 base, in that order; junction bases with no gene match: 6. The CDR3 covers 18 residues.

The rearrangement uses TRBV7-9 and TRBJ1-2, with a possible D match to TRBD1 (5 bases). This CDR3 has 14 amino acids. V was trimmed by 4 bases and J by 3 bases, leaving 12 bases between them. The germline V gene encodes CDR1 SEHNR and CDR2 FQNEAQ (reference sequence). Written as DNA, the CDR3 is TGTGCCAGCAGCTACTGGGGCGAGGACTATGGCTACACCTTC. Translation gives CASSYWGEDYGYTF.

This sequence joins TRBV12-5 and TRBJ2-7; D might be TRBD2 (6 bases). Looked up from germline, CDR1 is LGHNT and CDR2 is FRNRAP. The CDR3 length is 15 residues. V was cut by 5 bases and J by 4 bases, with 18 bases left in between. The CDR3 DNA is TGTGCTAGTGGTCTACTCCCCGGGAGCAGATACGAGCAGTACTTC. This encodes CASGLLPGSRYEQYF.

This clone was seen a few times. The chain has TRBV10-1 and TRBJ1-2; TRBD1 matches 10 bases. CDR3 size: 12 residues. Germline CDR1 reads WNHNN; CDR2 reads SYGVQD (reference sequence). V dropped 5 bases and J dropped 10; count of bases not matched to a gene: 4. The CDR3 region is CASSPGQGYYTF. DNA for the CDR3: TGCGCCAGCAGTCCGGGACAGGGGTACTACACCTTC.